The present T cell receptor (beta chain) was sequenced within a study of blood T cell repertoires in COVID-19. About the research overall: Acute and convalescent COVID-19 samples came from the United States, Italy and Spain.

Trimming removed 1 base at V and 2 bases at J, with 12 bases between. Germline CDR1 and CDR2: LGHNA and YNFKEQ. The CDR3 contains 16 residues. Participants were aged roughly 18 to 89 years, lived in 25 or so US areas, and enrolled virtually. Symptom resolution, clearance, or two negative PCRs marked donors in Cohort 3 as recovered. Only in-frame clones appear in the TCRdb table, and some are missing; sequencing was by immunoSEQ multiplex PCR. Of about 330,000 clones listed, roughly 90% are singletons. This chain connects TRBV4-2 to TRBJ2-1; TRBD2 might be the D (5 bases). The sequenced sample consisted of PBMCs or T cells enriched from blood (not recorded which). The sequence was obtained from a woman aged 30 to 39 who had recovered from COVID-19. CDR3 bases: TGTGCCAGCAGCCAAGGAAGTAGCGTCACCTACAATGAGCAGTTCTTC. It codes for CASSQGSSVTYNEQFF.